Following are 9 T cell receptor beta chains from one sample sequenced in a study of breast tumors, draining lymph nodes, adjacent tissues. TCRdb analysed the multiplex PCR reads with MiXCR anew, one entry per CDR3 protein. This table has 13,000 or so distinct CDR3 sequences, around half appearing once. Material: tumor-adjacent breast tissue. The receptor set was obtained from a female donor with breast cancer. Some clones in this sample may be carry-over from other donors' samples.

This sequence joins TRBV19 and TRBJ2-3, with D hard to call. This CDR3 is 13 amino acids long. Germline lookup yields CDR1 LNHDA and CDR2 SQIVND (reference sequence). Trimming cost V 3 bases and J 4 bases, with 8 bases left between them. CDR3 sequence reads: CASSILQADTQYF. The CDR3 DNA reads TGTGCCAGTAGTATCCTGCAAGCAGATACGCAGTATTTT.

With regard to this clonotype: One end of the junction fails to match germline, which may point to a read error. The chain carries TRBV20-1 and TRBJ1-2; the D is unclear. CDR3 length: 10 residues. CDR1 is DFQATT, CDR2 SNEGSKA, per germline (reference sequence). The CDR3 protein is CSARSEENFF. CDR3 in DNA: TGCAGTGCTAGAAGTGAGGAGAACTTCTTC.

This clonotype was seen only a few times. V and J are TRBV6-5 and TRBJ2-7; D gene ambiguous. The CDR3 length is 13 residues. V was cut by 2 bases and J by 7 bases, with 12 bases left in between. Germline CDR1 MNHEY, CDR2 SVGAGI. The CDR3: CASSYGQESEQYF. The DNA for the CDR3 is TGTGCCAGCAGTTACGGGCAAGAATCGGAGCAGTACTTC.

This clonotype came up many times. The genes are TRBV20-1 and TRBJ2-5, with D possibly TRBD2 on 7 matching bases. This CDR3 has 15 amino acids. Germline V gives CDR1 DFQATT, CDR2 SNEGSKA (reference sequence). Trimming removed 3 bases from V and 3 bases from J, with 17 bases in between. This CDR3 is CSASVPRGAEETQYF. In DNA, the CDR3 is TGCAGTGCTAGTGTCCCCCGGGGGGCCGAAGAGACCCAGTACTTC.

Ten or more counts support this clonotype. A read error may be the cause here, since a much bigger clone is one base away. Lacking the conserved final phenylalanine or tryptophan, this CDR3 likely reflects a read error. The chain links TRBV14 to TRBJ2-7; D gene unclear. Germline-derived CDR1 and CDR2 are SGHDN and FVKESK. Trimming left V 0 bases short and J 10 bases short, with 13 bases between. The CDR3 is 13 residues long. The CDR3 here is CASSQELDTTQYS. Here the CDR3 DNA reads TGTGCCAGCAGCCAAGAGTTAGACACCACCCAGTACTCC.

This clonotype was recorded a few times. V usage is TRBV3-1 and J usage is TRBJ1-2; D not resolved. Germline values: CDR1 LGHDT, CDR2 YNNKEL (reference sequence). The germline V and J ends were trimmed by 4 bases and 3 bases, with 15 bases remaining between them. The CDR3 totals 15 residues. The CDR3 DNA reads as TGTGCCAGCAGCCGAAATCTCCGGGCCGACTATGGCTACACCTTC. The encoded protein is CASSRNLRADYGYTF.

The chain couples TRBV19 to TRBJ2-1; D possibly corresponds to TRBD1 (5 bases). The ends were cut back, 4 bases at V and 4 bases at J, with 8 bases in the middle. CDR3 size: 13 residues. The germline V gene encodes CDR1 LNHDA and CDR2 SQIVND (reference sequence). The CDR3 region is CASSTDRYNEQFF. The CDR3 region has the DNA TGTGCCAGTAGTACTGACAGATACAATGAGCAGTTCTTC. Full variable domain (rest looked up from reference TRBV19 and TRBJ2-1): DGGITQSPKYLFRKEGQNVTLSCEQNLNHDAMYWYRQDPGQGLRLIYYSQIVNDFQKGDIAEGYSVSREKKESFPLTVTSAQKNPTAFYLCASSTDRYNEQFFGPGTRLTVL.

The CDR3 DNA reads TGTGCCAGCAGGAGGACACAATCCTACGAGCAGTACTTC. Protein product: CASRRTQSYEQYF. This rearrangement joins TRBV6-5 to TRBJ2-7; a weak D match, TRBD1 (5 bases). Trimming removed 6 bases from V and 1 base from J, with 10 bases in between. Germline V lookup: CDR1 MNHEY, CDR2 SVGAGI. The CDR3 sequence is 13 residues long.

A remark on this clonotype: This may arise from a read error, as a much more abundant clone is one base away. The rearrangement joins TRBV6-1 to TRBJ2-5; TRBD2 agrees at 7 bases. The CDR3 runs 17 residues. Germline CDR1 MNHNS, CDR2 SASEGT. CDR3 region: CASSALTHSDAGEAQYF. The DNA of the CDR3 is TGTGCCAGCAGTGCCCTGACCCACTCAGACGCGGGAGAGGCCCAGTACTTC.